The 2 T cell receptor beta chains listed next were all sequenced from one sample in a study of cytomegalovirus exposure and HLA in healthy donors. PCR used 60 Vbeta primers and 13 Jbeta primers. Data came from immunoSEQ multiplex PCR; TCRdb stores just in-frame clones and leaves some out. The sample holds about 160,000 clones, around 84% seen once. Sequenced sample: PBMCs. These receptor sequences come from a woman in her 40s in good health and CMV-seronegative.

The rearrangement uses TRBV19 and TRBJ1-5; 10 bases line up with TRBD1. This CDR3 is 16 amino acids long. From germline, CDR1 is LNHDA and CDR2 SQIVND (reference sequence). Germline trimming cut 6 bases from V and 3 bases from J; bases unmatched to any gene: 8. CDR3 residues: CASRAPGQGINQPQHF. CDR3 DNA sequence: TGTGCCAGTAGGGCCCCGGGACAGGGGATCAATCAGCCCCAGCATTTT. The variable domain in full, with the rest retrieved from reference TRBV19 and TRBJ1-5, is DGGITQSPKYLFRKEGQNVTLSCEQNLNHDAMYWYRQDPGQGLRLIYYSQIVNDFQKGDIAEGYSVSREKKESFPLTVTSAQKNPTAFYLCASRAPGQGINQPQHFGDGTRLSIL.

The rearrangement joins TRBV4-1 to TRBJ1-2; D possibly corresponds to TRBD1 (6 bases). CDR1 and CDR2 from the germline V gene are MGHRA and YSYEKL. This CDR3 spans 12 amino acids. V lost 0 bases, J lost 13 bases, and 12 bases lay in between. The CDR3 nucleotides read TGCGCCAGCAGCCAAGATAATAGGGGGTCCACCTTC. Translating gives CASSQDNRGSTF.